This T cell receptor beta chain was recovered during a study of shared clonotypes between healthy human individuals. The J segment lost 6 bases and the V segment lost 2 bases, leaving 3 bases of the junction unmatched. Germline V lookup: CDR1 MNHEY, CDR2 SVGAGI. This CDR3 is built from 14 residues. Here immunoSEQ multiplex PCR was the method, and the copy in TCRdb shows in-frame clones only, minus some. The sample has 2,500,000 or so clones; approximately 94% are singletons. Sequencing was done on a sample of naive CD4+ T cells from PBMCs. Subset in this sample: CD45RA+ positively selected. The rearrangement joins TRBV6-5 to TRBJ1-2; the match to TRBD1 covers 10 bases. This clonotype was obtained from a man aged 18 to 29 in good health. Some clones in this sample may be carry-over from other donors' samples. CDR3 sequence: CASSYGDRGDGYTF. DNA of the CDR3: TGTGCCAGCAGTTACGGGGACAGGGGTGATGGCTACACCTTC.